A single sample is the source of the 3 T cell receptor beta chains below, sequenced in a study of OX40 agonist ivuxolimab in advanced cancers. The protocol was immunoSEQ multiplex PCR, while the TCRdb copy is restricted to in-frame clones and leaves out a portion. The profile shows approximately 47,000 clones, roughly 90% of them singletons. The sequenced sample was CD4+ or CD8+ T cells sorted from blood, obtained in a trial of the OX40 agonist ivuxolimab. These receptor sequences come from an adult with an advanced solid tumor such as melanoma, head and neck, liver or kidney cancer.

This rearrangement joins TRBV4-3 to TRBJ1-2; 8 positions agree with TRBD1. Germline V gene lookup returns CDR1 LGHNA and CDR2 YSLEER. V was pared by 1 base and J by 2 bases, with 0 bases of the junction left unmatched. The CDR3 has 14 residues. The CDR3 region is CASSQGTGNYGYTF. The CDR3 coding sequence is TGCGCCAGCAGCCAAGGGACAGGGAACTATGGCTACACCTTC.

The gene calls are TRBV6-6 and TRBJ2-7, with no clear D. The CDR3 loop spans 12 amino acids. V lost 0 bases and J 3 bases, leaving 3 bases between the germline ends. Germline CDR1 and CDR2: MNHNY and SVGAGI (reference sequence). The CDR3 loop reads CASSYSNYEQYF. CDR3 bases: TGTGCCAGCAGTTACTCGAACTACGAGCAGTACTTC.

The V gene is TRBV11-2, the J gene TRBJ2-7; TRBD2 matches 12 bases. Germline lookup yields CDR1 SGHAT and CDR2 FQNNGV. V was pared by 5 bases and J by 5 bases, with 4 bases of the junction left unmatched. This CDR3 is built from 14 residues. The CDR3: CASSPGLAGNEQYF. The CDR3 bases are TGTGCCAGCAGCCCAGGACTAGCGGGGAACGAGCAGTACTTC.